The rows below give T cell receptor beta chains drawn from one sample of a study of T cells in Graves' hyperthyroidism and ophthalmopathy. TCRdb passed the multiplex PCR reads through MiXCR, listing each CDR3 protein once. The sample has under 350,000 distinct CDR3 sequences, approximately 17% seen once; the top ten hold roughly 50%. The sequenced material came from blood. The receptors here all came from a woman aged 60-75 years with Graves' ophthalmopathy. CDR3s include the opening cysteine and the closing phenylalanine or tryptophan. Each record gives: J gene, clone size, D gene, V gene, CDR3 protein. A D gene is named only where the DNA matches it firmly. Some rows mark clone size as missing; the rest say once, few, many or name a class of expanded clone.

j_gene: TRBJ2-3; abundance: NA; d_gene: TRBD2; v_gene: TRBV5-1; CDR3aa: CASSLQLAGPADTQYF
j_gene: TRBJ2-5; abundance: few; d_gene: NA; v_gene: TRBV7-9; CDR3aa: CASSPIGQETQYF
j_gene: TRBJ2-3; abundance: many; d_gene: TRBD2; v_gene: TRBV20-1; CDR3aa: CSARDRTSGSFSDTQYF
j_gene: TRBJ1-2; abundance: many; d_gene: NA; v_gene: TRBV5-5; CDR3aa: CASSLGGRAYGYTF
j_gene: TRBJ1-5; abundance: many; d_gene: NA; v_gene: TRBV20-1; CDR3aa: CSARDPNRDNQPQHF
j_gene: TRBJ2-7; abundance: NA; d_gene: TRBD2; v_gene: TRBV3-1; CDR3aa: CASSQRETPLYEQYF
j_gene: TRBJ2-2; abundance: many; d_gene: NA; v_gene: TRBV12-3/TRBV12-4; CDR3aa: CASSFPGELFF
j_gene: TRBJ2-5; abundance: NA; d_gene: NA; v_gene: TRBV30; CDR3aa: CAWSGSLDYLLQETQYF
j_gene: TRBJ2-1; abundance: few; d_gene: NA; v_gene: TRBV20-1; CDR3aa: CSARAPPYNEQFF
j_gene: TRBJ2-5; abundance: many; d_gene: NA; v_gene: TRBV7-2; CDR3aa: CASSFDRSQETQYF
j_gene: TRBJ1-6; abundance: NA; d_gene: TRBD1; v_gene: TRBV29-1; CDR3aa: CSVEGDRNSPLHF
j_gene: TRBJ2-7; abundance: few; d_gene: TRBD2; v_gene: TRBV4-1; CDR3aa: CASSPGLAGGVQYF
j_gene: TRBJ1-2; abundance: NA; d_gene: TRBD1; v_gene: TRBV7-7; CDR3aa: CASSPQGAGYTF
j_gene: TRBJ2-7; abundance: NA; d_gene: NA; v_gene: TRBV15; CDR3aa: CATSRDPGHTPYEQYF
j_gene: TRBJ2-1; abundance: many; d_gene: NA; v_gene: TRBV6-1; CDR3aa: CASSPYQTGSSYNEQFF
j_gene: TRBJ1-4; abundance: many; d_gene: NA; v_gene: TRBV2; CDR3aa: CASQWTGEKLFF
j_gene: TRBJ2-7; abundance: few; d_gene: NA; v_gene: TRBV14; CDR3aa: CASGQYSYEQYF
j_gene: TRBJ2-7; abundance: many; d_gene: TRBD1; v_gene: TRBV7-2; CDR3aa: CASSGAPGQAYEQYF